Listed here are 9 T cell receptor beta chains from one sample, sequenced in a study of graft-versus-host responses after intestinal transplantation. The antigens these receptors bind are not known. The protocol was immunoSEQ multiplex PCR, while the TCRdb copy is restricted to in-frame clones and leaves out a portion. Of about 130,000 clones in the sample, 85% to 95% were seen once. Here the sequenced sample was unstimulated CD4+ T cells sorted from spleen or lymph node cells, taken before intestinal transplant. The receptors were gathered from a human donor who received an intestinal transplant.

The chain couples TRBV7-9 to TRBJ2-7; 11 nucleotides line up with TRBD1. CDR3 size: 15 residues. Germline CDR1 and CDR2: SEHNR and FQNEAQ (reference sequence). V dropped 3 bases and J dropped 7; count of bases not matched to a gene: 8. Here the CDR3 DNA reads TGTGCCAGCAGCTTTATAGGACAGGGGGCGGGGGAGCAGTACTTC. This codes for CASSFIGQGAGEQYF.

Note on this clone: The sample carries other DNA sequences with the same CDR3. The chain employs TRBV9 and TRBJ2-1; D is unclear. This CDR3 comprises 15 residues. The germline V gene has CDR1 SGDLS and CDR2 YYNGEE. The V end lost 0 bases, the J end lost 0 bases, and 7 bases lay between the germline ends. Here the CDR3 reads CASSVGRGSYNEQFF. The DNA of the CDR3 is TGTGCCAGCAGCGTAGGCCGTGGCTCCTACAATGAGCAGTTCTTC.

The chain combines TRBV7-9 with TRBJ2-3; no clear D gene. This CDR3 region has 13 residues. Germline V gene lookup returns CDR1 SEHNR and CDR2 FQNEAQ (reference sequence). The V end was cut by 1 base, the J end by 3 bases, with 5 bases between. CDR3 in DNA: TGTGCCAGCAGCTTAGAGGGAACAGATACGCAGTATTTT. Protein: CASSLEGTDTQYF.

The chain has TRBV11-2 and TRBJ2-1; no clear D. Looked up from germline, CDR1 is SGHAT and CDR2 is FQNNGV. The ends were cut back, 2 bases at V and 8 bases at J, with 13 bases in the middle. The CDR3 is 14 amino acids. CDR3 coding DNA: TGTGCCAGCAGCTTATCTCACGCGATGGATGAGCAGTTCTTC. Its protein product is CASSLSHAMDEQFF.

The table lists this clone with a few counts. The J gene is TRBJ1-2, the V gene TRBV6-1; no definite D call. The CDR3 is made up of 12 amino acids. V was trimmed by 1 base and J by 8 bases, leaving 8 bases between them. The germline V gene encodes CDR1 MNHNS and CDR2 SASEGT. In DNA, the CDR3 is TGTGCCAGCAGTGAAGGGCGAGGGGGCTACACCTTC. It yields the protein CASSEGRGGYTF.

The chain uses TRBV6-1 and TRBJ2-7; tentatively, D is TRBD1 or TRBD2 (5 bases each). In germline, CDR1 is MNHNS, CDR2 SASEGT. Deletions cut 2 bases from V and 3 bases from J, with 11 bases between. This CDR3 spans 14 amino acids. CDR3 bases: TGTGCCAGCAGTGAACGGGACGGCGTCTACGAGCAGTACTTC. The encoded protein is CASSERDGVYEQYF.

The chain recombines TRBV4-1 with TRBJ2-1; 11 nucleotides agree with TRBD2. The CDR3 spans 21 residues. The J segment lost 0 bases and the V segment lost 0 bases, leaving 13 bases of the junction unmatched. Germline CDR1 and CDR2: MGHRA and YSYEKL. The CDR3 DNA sequence: TGCGCCAGCAGCCAAGACCCAATAGCGGGAGGGGTGAAGCGCTCCTACAATGAGCAGTTCTTC. It translates to CASSQDPIAGGVKRSYNEQFF.

CDR3 sequence (DNA): TGTGCCAGCTCCCCTGGACAGGTTGGGGGAGGCTACACCTTC. Its translation is CASSPGQVGGGYTF. The chain links TRBV18 to TRBJ1-2; 7 nucleotides match TRBD1. V was pared by 6 bases and J by 8 bases, with 12 bases of the junction left unmatched. The V gene's germline CDR1 is KGHSH and CDR2 LQKENI. The CDR3 is made up of 14 amino acids. The variable domain in full, with the rest retrieved from reference TRBV18 and TRBJ1-2, is NAGVMQNPRHLVRRRGQEARLRCSPMKGHSHVYWYRQLPEEGLKFMVYLQKENIIDESGMPKERFSAEFPKEGPSILRIQQVVRGDSAAYFCASSPGQVGGGYTFGSGTRLTVV.

The rearrangement links TRBV19 to TRBJ1-5; D unresolved. The V gene lost 2 bases and the J gene lost 0 bases, with 11 bases spanning the gap. The CDR3 sequence is 16 residues long. Germline CDR1 LNHDA, CDR2 SQIVND (reference sequence). Written as DNA, the CDR3 is TGTGCCAGTAGTATATTGGGGTTAGGTAGCAATCAGCCCCAGCATTTT. Protein: CASSILGLGSNQPQHF.